These 15 T cell receptor beta chains were sequenced from one sample in a study of blood T cell repertoires in COVID-19 (dated by TCRdb to 2018 to 2020). The library was built by means of the immunoSEQ multiplex PCR assay. TCRdb limited this immuneACCESS table to in-frame rearrangements with V and J called. A share of clones is missing; checked studies link under half to unresolved V genes, and the rest is unexplained. The sample contains a few hundred thousand clones, 70% to 90% of them found a single time. Around 3% of the sample lies in the top ten. The source material was peripheral blood. Receptors originate from a man aged 18 to 29 with active or convalescent COVID-19.

The chain employs TRBV24-1 and TRBJ2-1; 7 bases fit TRBD1. The CDR3 consists of 16 residues. With 4 bases clipped from V and 5 bases from J, the junction kept 10 bases outside the gene matches. The V gene's germline CDR1 is KGHDR and CDR2 SFDVKD. CDR3 region: CATSDPNSGGHNEQFF. The CDR3 DNA sequence: TGTGCCACCAGTGACCCGAACTCAGGGGGTCACAATGAGCAGTTCTTC.

In its sample, this clone was seen once. In nucleotides, the CDR3 is TGTGCCTGGAGTGTATCAAGGGGGAACACTGAAGCTTTCTTT. The encoded protein is CAWSVSRGNTEAFF. This chain connects TRBV30 to TRBJ1-1; D possibly corresponds to TRBD1 (5 bases). Trimming took 0 bases from V and 1 from J, leaving 9 bases between them. Germline values: CDR1 GTSNPN, CDR2 SVGIG (reference sequence). The CDR3 is 14 residues long.

J is TRBJ2-1 and V is TRBV29-1; 14 bases fit TRBD2. The CDR3 runs to 18 residues. The V gene end was trimmed by 2 bases and the J gene end by 4 bases; junction bases not matched to a gene: 10. CDR1 is SQVTM, CDR2 ANQGSEA, per germline. The CDR3 region is CSVEPKPGLAGEYNEQFF. The CDR3 nucleotides are TGCAGCGTTGAACCGAAACCGGGACTAGCGGGAGAGTACAATGAGCAGTTCTTC.

This clone has a single count. The chain couples TRBV6-1 to TRBJ1-4; no clear D. The V gene's germline CDR1 is MNHNS and CDR2 SASEGT. This CDR3 has 13 residues. V lost 3 bases, J lost 6 bases, and 8 bases lay in between. CDR3 DNA sequence: TGTGCCAGCAGTGAGCCGGGAGATGAAAAACTGTTTTTT. It translates to CASSEPGDEKLFF.

The gene calls are TRBV11-3 and TRBJ2-1; D unclear. V shed 0 bases and J shed 7 bases, with 10 bases lying between them. This CDR3 has 14 residues. The germline gives CDR1 SGHNT, CDR2 YENEEA. In DNA form, the CDR3 reads TGTGCCAGCAGCTTAGAGCCGGGTTCGAATGAGCAGTTCTTC. It codes for CASSLEPGSNEQFF.

V and J are TRBV19 and TRBJ1-1; D uncertain. The CDR3 consists of 17 residues. Germline V gives CDR1 LNHDA, CDR2 SQIVND (reference sequence). Trimming removed 2 bases at V and 5 bases at J, with 21 bases between. The CDR3 loop reads CASSIRRERWASTEAFF. CDR3 sequence (DNA): TGTGCCAGTAGTATACGGAGGGAAAGATGGGCGAGTACTGAAGCTTTCTTT.

The V and J genes are TRBV4-1 and TRBJ2-7; D remains ambiguous. The CDR3 contains 13 residues. The germline V and J ends were trimmed by 1 base and 4 bases, with 8 bases remaining between them. In germline, CDR1 is MGHRA, CDR2 YSYEKL. The CDR3 sequence is CASSQAYSYEQYF. In DNA form, the CDR3 reads TGCGCCAGCAGCCAAGCCTACTCTTACGAGCAGTACTTC.

The gene calls are TRBV18 and TRBJ2-5, with D unclear. The CDR3 length is 15 residues. Germline V gene data show CDR1 as KGHSH and CDR2 as LQKENI. V lost 0 bases and J lost 1, with 9 bases in between. CDR3 sequence (DNA): TGTGCCAGCTCACCACCGAATCTCAGCCAAGAGACCCAGTACTTC. Amino acids: CASSPPNLSQETQYF. The entire variable domain, with the rest obtained from reference TRBV18 and TRBJ2-5, is as follows: NAGVMQNPRHLVRRRGQEARLRCSPMKGHSHVYWYRQLPEEGLKFMVYLQKENIIDESGMPKERFSAEFPKEGPSILRIQQVVRGDSAAYFCASSPPNLSQETQYFGPGTRLLVL.

This rearrangement joins TRBV28 to TRBJ1-2, with 10 bases identical to TRBD1. V lost 10 bases and J lost 3; bases outside the gene matches: 14. CDR3 length: 16 residues. Germline lookup yields CDR1 MDHEN and CDR2 SYDVKM. The DNA of the CDR3 is TGTGCCACCACCGATGGGCCCGGGACAGGGGACTATGGCTACACCTTC. It specifies CATTDGPGTGDYGYTF.

This chain connects TRBV11-1 to TRBJ1-1, with D possibly TRBD1 on 6 matching bases. This CDR3 contains 14 residues. CDR1 SGHAT and CDR2 FQDESV come from the germline V gene (reference sequence). Trimming shortened V by 5 bases and J by 5 bases, and 15 bases separated the two germline ends. The CDR3 loop reads CASSMDSSRTEAFF. CDR3 bases: TGTGCCAGCAGCATGGACAGTTCCCGAACTGAAGCTTTCTTT.

The chain joins TRBV14 to TRBJ2-5, with 9 positions matching TRBD1. In germline, CDR1 is SGHDN, CDR2 FVKESK. The CDR3 totals 15 residues. With 0 bases clipped from V and 4 bases from J, the junction kept 3 bases outside the gene matches. CDR3 sequence: CASSQDLGQGETQYF. The CDR3 nucleotides read TGTGCCAGCAGCCAAGATTTGGGACAGGGAGAGACCCAGTACTTC.

The chain links TRBV28 to TRBJ1-4; tentative D call: TRBD1 (6 bases). The CDR3 is 14 amino acids. Trimming took 5 bases from V and 8 from J, leaving 15 bases between them. In germline, CDR1 is MDHEN, CDR2 SYDVKM. The CDR3 sequence: CASSIGGVAEKLFF. DNA of the CDR3: TGTGCCAGCAGTATAGGGGGGGTAGCCGAAAAACTGTTTTTT.

The chain is built from TRBV3-1 (or the pseudogene TRBV3-2) and TRBJ2-1, with D uncertain. With 1 base removed from V and 10 bases from J, the gap between germline ends came to 11 bases. Germline V CDR1 and CDR2: LGHDT, YNNKEL (reference sequence). The CDR3 sequence is 13 residues long. CDR3 in DNA: TGTGCCAGCAGCCAAGGAGGTGGATGGGAGCAGTTCTTC. This codes for CASSQGGGWEQFF.

J is TRBJ2-3 and V is TRBV6-5, with a weak D call TRBD2 (5 bases). The germline V gene encodes CDR1 MNHEY and CDR2 SVGAGI. The V end lost 10 bases, the J end lost 1 base, and 18 bases lay between the germline ends. The CDR3 has 15 amino acids. CDR3 coding DNA: TGTGCCACCACGAGAGGGCTCTTTGGCACAGATACGCAGTATTTT. As protein: CATTRGLFGTDTQYF.

The chain carries TRBV2 and TRBJ2-2; weak D call: TRBD1 (5 bases). Germline loops: CDR1 SNHLY, CDR2 FYNNEI. The CDR3 totals 14 residues. Trimming shortened V by 4 bases and J by 2 bases, and 8 bases separated the two germline ends. The CDR3 loop reads CASSVDSNTGELFF. In DNA, the CDR3 is TGTGCCAGCAGTGTCGACAGCAACACCGGGGAGCTGTTTTTT.